This T cell receptor (beta chain) stems from a study of regulatory dendritic cells for organ transplantation. This clone was observed a single time. Its antigen is unknown. Allogeneic regulatory or mature dendritic cells were co-cultured for about 5 days with CFSE-labeled sorted T cells at 1:10. Germline V lookup: CDR1 SGHAT, CDR2 FQNNGV. The CDR3 has 16 amino acids. J was trimmed by 3 bases and V by 5 bases; bases with no gene match: 7. This table comes from immunoSEQ multiplex PCR, and its TCRdb copy is limited to in-frame clones, with some not included. This sample has some 12,000 clones, with roughly 69% found just once.

Sequencing used naive CD4+ T cells from blood cultured with regulatory dendritic cells. Subset described: CD45RA+ naive T cells. V and J are TRBV11-2 and TRBJ2-7; TRBD2 matches 13 bases. The clonotype was recovered from a human donor in good health. CDR3 sequence (DNA): TGTGCCAGCAGCCCCCCGGGACTAGCGGGAAGCTACGAGCAGTACTTC. Translated: CASSPPGLAGSYEQYF. Full variable domain (rest looked up from reference TRBV11-2 and TRBJ2-7): EAGVAQSPRYKIIEKRQSVAFWCNPISGHATLYWYQQILGQGPKLLIQFQNNGVVDDSQLPKDRFSAERLKGVDSTLKIQPAKLEDSAVYLCASSPPGLAGSYEQYFGPGTRLTVT.